The clone carrying this TCR beta chain was seen at least ten times. The target antigen is unknown. The data belong to a study of T cells in Graves' hyperthyroidism and ophthalmopathy. Notes on the study in general: Among thyroid clonotypes expanded above 0.001, most also appeared in blood.

Template material for amplifying TCR beta CDR3 regions consisted of RNA transcripts. HTBI primers were employed in a first-round RT-PCR of the TCR CDR3. TCRdb re-analysed the multiplex PCR reads in MiXCR, keeping a single row per CDR3 protein. The sample lists around 600,000 distinct CDR3 sequences, just under 45% occurring once. V lost 3 bases to trimming and J lost 3 bases; unmatched junction nucleotides: 2. The CDR3 loop spans 14 amino acids. The germline gives CDR1 SEHNR, CDR2 FQNEAQ (reference sequence). Diagnoses rested on clinical symptoms, serum thyroxine and TRAb, thyroid ultrasound and orbital computed tomography.

The clonotype originates from an adult man with Graves' disease, either hyperthyroidism or ophthalmopathy (not recorded which). The chain carries TRBV7-9 and TRBJ2-7, with TRBD2 matching 10 bases. Sequencing was carried out using peripheral blood or thyroid tissue (not recorded which). The CDR3 DNA is TGTGCCAGCAGCTTGTCTAGCGGGGGCTACGAGCAGTACTTC. Amino acids: CASSLSSGGYEQYF.